The 26 T cell receptor beta chains below come from one sample, sequenced in a study of identical twins. In TCRdb, the 5' RACE reads were re-called with MiXCR into one record per CDR3 protein. The sample consists of 450,000 or so distinct CDR3 sequences, approximately 15% of them appearing once. These same data were also listed under a study on yellow fever vaccine responses in identical twins.

Sequencing was done on a sample of CD4+ T cells sorted from blood. These receptors were taken from a woman between 18 and 30 years old in good health.

The sample holds a few counts of this clonotype. The V and J genes are TRBV18 and TRBJ2-7; D uncertain. V was trimmed by 3 bases and J by 4 bases, leaving 10 bases between them. The CDR3 runs 13 residues. The V gene's germline CDR1 is KGHSH and CDR2 LQKENI. In DNA, the CDR3 is TGTGCCAGCTCACCGACTGCTGGGTACGAGCAGTACTTC. Translation gives CASSPTAGYEQYF. The whole variable domain, remainder taken from reference TRBV18 and TRBJ2-7, is NAGVMQNPRHLVRRRGQEARLRCSPMKGHSHVYWYRQLPEEGLKFMVYLQKENIIDESGMPKERFSAEFPKEGPSILRIQQVVRGDSAAYFCASSPTAGYEQYFGPGTRLTVT.

In its sample, this clonotype was seen a few times. The chain links TRBV27 to TRBJ2-7; D could derive from TRBD1 or TRBD2 (5 bases each). Germline CDR1 reads MNHEY; CDR2 reads SMNVEV (reference sequence). The CDR3 is made up of 10 amino acids. CDR3 nucleotides: TGTGCTCAAGGGACGACTGAGCAGTACTTC. Protein product: CAQGTTEQYF.

The rearrangement links TRBV15 to TRBJ2-7; D tentatively fits TRBD1 or TRBD2 (5 bases each). Trimming removed 0 bases at V and 9 bases at J, with 12 bases between. The CDR3 is 13 amino acids. In germline, CDR1 is LNHNV, CDR2 YYDKDF (reference sequence). The CDR3 DNA is TGTGCCACCAGCAGAGAATGGAGGACACCGCAGTACTTC. It specifies CATSREWRTPQYF. The full variable domain, completed using reference TRBV15 and TRBJ2-7, is DAMVIQNPRYQVTQFGKPVTLSCSQTLNHNVMYWYQQKSSQAPKLLFHYYDKDFNNEADTPDNFQSRRPNTSFCFLDIRSPGLGDTAMYLCATSREWRTPQYFGPGTRLTVT.

This clonotype was counted a few times. The chain combines TRBV3-1 with TRBJ2-1; weak D call: TRBD1 (6 bases). The CDR3 is 15 residues long. The germline CDR1 and CDR2 sequences are LGHDT and YNNKEL (reference sequence). V shed 4 bases and J shed 8 bases, with 18 bases lying between them. The chain's CDR3 is CASSPVGSRGDEQFF. CDR3 sequence (DNA): TGTGCCAGCAGCCCAGTGGGGAGCAGGGGTGATGAGCAGTTCTTC.

V usage is TRBV5-1 and J usage is TRBJ2-5; a possible D gene is TRBD1 (5 bases). The V end lost 2 bases, the J end lost 2 bases, and 10 bases lay between the germline ends. This CDR3 is built from 14 residues. CDR1 is SGHRS and CDR2 is YFSETQ in the germline V gene. The CDR3 spells CASSLRQTQETQYF. In nucleotides, the CDR3 is TGCGCCAGCAGCTTACGACAGACTCAAGAGACCCAGTACTTC.

The chain recombines TRBV29-1 with TRBJ2-5; D call uncertain. Germline CDR1 SQVTM, CDR2 ANQGSEA. Trimming took 7 bases from V and 4 from J, leaving 16 bases between them. The CDR3 has 13 amino acids. The CDR3 loop reads CSARETIGETQYF. CDR3 sequence (DNA): TGCAGCGCCCGAGAAACGATTGGAGAGACCCAGTACTTC.

This clonotype appeared a few times. The chain uses TRBV25-1 and TRBJ2-1, with 8 positions matching TRBD1. J was trimmed by 1 base and V by 2 bases; bases with no gene match: 4. Germline CDR1 is MGHDK and CDR2 is SYGVNS. The CDR3 has 16 amino acids. CDR3 DNA: TGTGCCAGCAGTGAACCCGGACAGGGTTCCTACAATGAGCAGTTCTTC. It is translated as CASSEPGQGSYNEQFF.

The chain links TRBV7-9 to TRBJ2-7; D possibly corresponds to TRBD2 (6 bases). Trimming cost V 5 bases and J 7 bases, with 12 bases left between them. Germline V lookup: CDR1 SEHNR, CDR2 FQNEAQ (reference sequence). There are 12 residues in the CDR3. In DNA, the CDR3 is TGTGCCAGCAGCATAAAGGAGGGGGAGCAGTACTTC. Its translation is CASSIKEGEQYF.

There are a few counts of this clonotype. This sequence joins TRBV6-1 and TRBJ2-3, with TRBD2 identical over 11 bases. This CDR3 region has 15 residues. The germline gives CDR1 MNHNS, CDR2 SASEGT. V lost 6 bases to trimming and J lost 2 bases; unmatched junction nucleotides: 4. The CDR3 sequence: CASRTSGSTTDTQYF. CDR3 DNA sequence: TGTGCCAGCAGAACTAGCGGGAGCACCACAGATACGCAGTATTTT.

This clonotype was seen many times. This CDR3 reads CASSFDWQPQHF. Written as DNA, the CDR3 is TGTGCCAGCAGTTTCGATTGGCAGCCCCAGCATTTT. The chain has TRBV12-3 or TRBV12-4 and TRBJ1-5; unclear D gene. This CDR3 region has 12 residues. Trimming stripped 3 bases from V and 7 bases from J, with 7 bases between.

This clonotype was found once. One end of the junction fails to match germline, which may point to a read error. The V gene is TRBV10-3, the J gene TRBJ2-7; no clear D gene. The CDR3 sequence is 12 residues long. Germline V lookup: CDR1 ENHRY, CDR2 SYGVKD. This chain's CDR3 is CAIQSISYEQYF. The CDR3, as DNA: TGCGCCATCCAAAGCATTAGCTACGAGCAGTACTTC.

This clonotype was seen a handful of times. The gene calls are TRBV5-4 and TRBJ2-5; D remains unclear. The CDR3 runs to 15 residues. The germline CDR1 and CDR2 sequences are SGHNT and YYREEE (reference sequence). The germline V and J ends were trimmed by 5 bases and 5 bases, with 19 bases remaining between them. The DNA of the CDR3 is TGTGCCAGCAGTGCCGCGACAATGGGAATGGAGACCCAGTACTTC. Translating gives CASSAATMGMETQYF.

This chain joins TRBV11-2 and TRBJ2-1; no clear D gene. The ends were cut back, 1 base at V and 0 bases at J, with 7 bases in the middle. Germline V gives CDR1 SGHAT, CDR2 FQNNGV. This CDR3 contains 15 residues. CDR3 amino acids: CASSLAVGSYNEQFF. CDR3 coding DNA: TGTGCCAGCAGCTTAGCCGTCGGCTCCTACAATGAGCAGTTCTTC.

This chain connects TRBV29-1 to TRBJ2-7; maybe TRBD1 (7 bases). This CDR3 comprises 12 residues. The germline V gene has CDR1 SQVTM and CDR2 ANQGSEA. V lost 7 bases and J 2 bases, leaving 12 bases between the germline ends. DNA of the CDR3: TGCAGCGCCCAGGGGGGAACCTACGAGCAGTACTTC. This sequence encodes CSAQGGTYEQYF.

This clonotype was picked up a small number of times. This chain joins TRBV6-5 and TRBJ2-2, with TRBD1 matching 10 bases. Losses at the gene ends were 2 bases for V and 6 bases for J; bases not matched to a gene: 6. Germline lookup yields CDR1 MNHEY and CDR2 SVGAGI. The CDR3 consists of 16 residues. In DNA, the CDR3 is TGTGCCAGCAGTTACCCCCCGGACAGGGGGGCCGGGGAGCTGTTTTTT. It is translated as CASSYPPDRGAGELFF.

The chain combines TRBV24-1 with TRBJ2-7; TRBD1 is a possible D gene (5 bases). Germline V gives CDR1 KGHDR, CDR2 SFDVKD. The CDR3 has 13 amino acids. V lost 5 bases and J lost 2, with 9 bases in between. Here the CDR3 DNA reads TGTGCCACCAGTGCGCGACAGCCCTACGAGCAGTACTTC. It yields the protein CATSARQPYEQYF.

CDR3 in amino acids: CASSEVSANTDTQYF. The CDR3 region has the DNA TGTGCCAGCAGTGAAGTCAGCGCTAACACAGATACGCAGTATTTT. This chain uses TRBV2 with TRBJ2-3, with unresolved D. There are 15 residues in the CDR3. V gave up 1 base and J gave up 2 bases, with 10 bases separating them. The germline CDR1 and CDR2 sequences are SNHLY and FYNNEI.

In its sample, this clonotype was seen many times. The chain recombines TRBV28 with TRBJ2-1; D tentatively fits TRBD1 or TRBD2 (5 bases each). CDR3 length equals 12 residues. Germline V gives CDR1 MDHEN, CDR2 SYDVKM. V was cut by 6 bases and J by 7 bases, with 10 bases left in between. CDR3 DNA sequence: TGTGCCAGCAGCCGGGGACGAAATGAGCAGTTCTTC. Residues: CASSRGRNEQFF.

This clonotype was seen only a few times. This rearrangement joins TRBV5-1 to TRBJ2-3, with D perhaps TRBD2 (5 bases). The CDR3 is 16 residues long. Looked up from germline, CDR1 is SGHRS and CDR2 is YFSETQ. The V end lost 0 bases, the J end lost 1 base, and 12 bases lay between the germline ends. CDR3 region: CASSLVAVGGTDTQYF. The CDR3 DNA reads as TGCGCCAGCAGCTTGGTCGCCGTCGGGGGCACAGATACGCAGTATTTT.

This clonotype has more than one count but fewer than ten. The rearrangement joins TRBV29-1 to TRBJ2-1; 8 bases agree with TRBD2. The CDR3 covers 15 residues. Per the germline V gene, CDR1 is SQVTM and CDR2 is ANQGSEA. V was pared by 5 bases and J by 8 bases, with 14 bases of the junction left unmatched. The CDR3 reads CSVLATSGQGYEQFF. In DNA form, the CDR3 reads TGCAGCGTTCTCGCAACTAGCGGCCAGGGATATGAGCAGTTCTTC.

This clonotype was picked up many times. CDR3 nucleotides: TGTGCCAGCAGCTTATCGGCAGCTACCTACGAGCAGTACTTC. Translated: CASSLSAATYEQYF. This chain connects TRBV7-9 to TRBJ2-7; the D is unclear. This CDR3 has 14 amino acids. Germline-derived CDR1 and CDR2 are SEHNR and FQNEAQ (reference sequence). Between the trimmed V and J ends, which lost 2 bases and 2 bases, there was a span of 10 bases. The full variable domain, completed using reference TRBV7-9 and TRBJ2-7, is DTGVSQNPRHKITKRGQNVTFRCDPISEHNRLYWYRQTLGQGPEFLTYFQNEAQLEKSRLLSDRFSAERPKGSFSTLEIQRTEQGDSAMYLCASSLSAATYEQYFGPGTRLTVT.

This clonotype was observed a few times. This chain connects TRBV7-8 to TRBJ2-5, with 7 bases identical to TRBD2. After removal of 1 base from V and 4 bases from J, the junction contained 6 bases not matched to a gene. Germline CDR1 SGHVS, CDR2 FQNEAQ. This CDR3 spans 15 amino acids. CDR3 sequence: CASSLVVREGETQYF. For the CDR3, the DNA is TGTGCCAGCAGCTTAGTGGTCAGGGAGGGAGAGACCCAGTACTTC. The full variable domain, in which reference TRBV7-8 and TRBJ2-5 provide the parts outside the CDR3, is GAGVSQSPRYKVAKRGQDVALRCDPISGHVSLFWYQQALGQGPEFLTYFQNEAQLDKSGLPSDRFFAERPEGSVSTLKIQRTQQEDSAVYLCASSLVVREGETQYFGPGTRLLVL.

This chain joins TRBV5-5 and TRBJ2-1, with D perhaps being TRBD1 or TRBD2 (6 bases each). Germline assignment: CDR1 SGHKS and CDR2 YYEKEE (reference sequence). The CDR3 contains 15 residues. V was shortened by 4 bases and J by 7 bases, with 18 bases between the two germline ends. The CDR3 coding sequence is TGTGCCAGCAGCCTCTTGAGGGGGGAGGTGAATGAGCAGTTCTTC. Translated, it gives CASSLLRGEVNEQFF.

In its sample, this clonotype was seen a few times. The chain recombines TRBV28 with TRBJ2-7, with D possibly being TRBD1 (6 bases). The V end was cut by 1 base, the J end by 4 bases, with 11 bases between. Per germline, CDR1 MDHEN and CDR2 SYDVKM. The CDR3 covers 14 residues. CDR3 nucleotide sequence: TGTGCCAGCAGTTTATCAGGGGCGGCATACGAGCAGTACTTC. Translated, it gives CASSLSGAAYEQYF.

This clonotype came up a few times. The chain is built from TRBV2 and TRBJ2-7; no clear D gene. With 3 bases removed from V and 4 bases from J, the gap between germline ends came to 10 bases. Germline V gives CDR1 SNHLY, CDR2 FYNNEI. This CDR3 comprises 13 residues. CDR3 coding DNA: TGTGCCAGCAGTGATAGGAGCGTATACGAGCAGTACTTC. Its translation is CASSDRSVYEQYF.

This clonotype came up many times. The genes are TRBV12-3 or TRBV12-4 and TRBJ2-3; 12 bases agree with TRBD2. The CDR3 contains 14 residues. J lost 11 bases, V lost 5 bases, and 8 bases had no gene match. This CDR3 reads CASSPLAGGNKQYF. The CDR3 bases are TGTGCCAGCAGTCCTCTAGCGGGGGGGAATAAGCAGTATTTT.